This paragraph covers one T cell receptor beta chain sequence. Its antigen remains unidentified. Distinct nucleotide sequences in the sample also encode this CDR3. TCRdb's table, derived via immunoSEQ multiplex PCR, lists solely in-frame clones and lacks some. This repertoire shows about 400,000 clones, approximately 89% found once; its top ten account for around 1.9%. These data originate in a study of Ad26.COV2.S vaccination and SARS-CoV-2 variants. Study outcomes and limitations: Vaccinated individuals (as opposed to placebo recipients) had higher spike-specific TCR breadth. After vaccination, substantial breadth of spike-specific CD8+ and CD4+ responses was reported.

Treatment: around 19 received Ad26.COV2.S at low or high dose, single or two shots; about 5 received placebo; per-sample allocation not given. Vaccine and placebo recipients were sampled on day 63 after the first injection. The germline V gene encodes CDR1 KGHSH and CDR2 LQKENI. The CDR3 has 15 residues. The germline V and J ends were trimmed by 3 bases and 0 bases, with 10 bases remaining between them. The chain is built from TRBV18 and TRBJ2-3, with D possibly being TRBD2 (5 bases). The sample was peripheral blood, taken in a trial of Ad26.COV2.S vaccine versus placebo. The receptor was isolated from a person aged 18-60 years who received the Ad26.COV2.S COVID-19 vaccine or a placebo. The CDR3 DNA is TGTGCCAGCTCACCCGTGGCGGGTAGCACAGATACGCAGTATTTT. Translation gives CASSPVAGSTDTQYF. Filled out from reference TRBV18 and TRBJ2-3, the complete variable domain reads NAGVMQNPRHLVRRRGQEARLRCSPMKGHSHVYWYRQLPEEGLKFMVYLQKENIIDESGMPKERFSAEFPKEGPSILRIQQVVRGDSAAYFCASSPVAGSTDTQYFGPGTRLTVL.